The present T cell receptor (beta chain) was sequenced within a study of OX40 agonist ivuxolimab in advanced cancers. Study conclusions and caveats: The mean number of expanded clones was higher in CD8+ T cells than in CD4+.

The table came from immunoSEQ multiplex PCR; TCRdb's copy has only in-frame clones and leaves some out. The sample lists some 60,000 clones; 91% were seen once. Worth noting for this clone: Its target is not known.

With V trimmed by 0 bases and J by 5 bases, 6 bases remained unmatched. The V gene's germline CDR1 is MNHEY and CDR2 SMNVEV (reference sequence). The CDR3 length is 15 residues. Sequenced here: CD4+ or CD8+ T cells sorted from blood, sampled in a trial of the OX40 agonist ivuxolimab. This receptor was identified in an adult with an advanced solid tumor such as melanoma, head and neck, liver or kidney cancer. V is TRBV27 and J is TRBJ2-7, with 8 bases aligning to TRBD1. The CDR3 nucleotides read TGTGCCAGCAGTTTATCTTGGACAGGGTACAACGAGCAGTACTTC. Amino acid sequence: CASSLSWTGYNEQYF.